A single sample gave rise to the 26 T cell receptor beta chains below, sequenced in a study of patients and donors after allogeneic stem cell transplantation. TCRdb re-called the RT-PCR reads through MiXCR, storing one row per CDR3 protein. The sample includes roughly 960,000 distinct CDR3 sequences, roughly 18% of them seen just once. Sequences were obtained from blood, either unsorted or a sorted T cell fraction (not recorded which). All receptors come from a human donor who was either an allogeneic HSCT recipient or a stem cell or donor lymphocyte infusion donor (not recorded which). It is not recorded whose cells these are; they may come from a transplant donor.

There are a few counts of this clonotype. The CDR3, as DNA: TGTGCCACCAGCCGAGGGGCGGGACAGGGTCGATCTAGCAATCAGCCCCAGCATTTT. Translating it yields CATSRGAGQGRSSNQPQHF. The chain carries TRBV15 and TRBJ1-5; 9 bases map to TRBD1. Germline-derived CDR1 and CDR2 are LNHNV and YYDKDF (reference sequence). The ends lost 5 bases at V and 0 bases at J; junction bases unmatched: 14. This CDR3 comprises 19 residues.

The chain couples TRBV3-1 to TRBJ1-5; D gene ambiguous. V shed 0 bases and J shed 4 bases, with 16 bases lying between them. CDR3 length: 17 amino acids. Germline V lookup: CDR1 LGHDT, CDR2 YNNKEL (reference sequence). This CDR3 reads CASSQDREPLWNQPQHF. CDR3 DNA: TGTGCCAGCAGCCAAGATCGGGAACCCCTCTGGAATCAGCCCCAGCATTTT.

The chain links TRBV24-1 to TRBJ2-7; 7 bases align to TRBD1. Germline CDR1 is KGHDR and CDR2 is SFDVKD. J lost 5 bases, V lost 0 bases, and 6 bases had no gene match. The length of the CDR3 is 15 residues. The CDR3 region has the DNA TGTGCCACCAGTGATTTGAGACAGGGCATACACGAGCAGTACTTC. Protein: CATSDLRQGIHEQYF.

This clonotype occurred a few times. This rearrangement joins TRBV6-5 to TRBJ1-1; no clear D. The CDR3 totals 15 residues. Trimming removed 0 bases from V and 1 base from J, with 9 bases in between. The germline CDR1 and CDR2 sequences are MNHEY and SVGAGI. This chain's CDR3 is CASSYSGSRNTEAFF. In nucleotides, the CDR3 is TGTGCCAGCAGTTACTCGGGGTCCCGGAACACTGAAGCTTTCTTT.

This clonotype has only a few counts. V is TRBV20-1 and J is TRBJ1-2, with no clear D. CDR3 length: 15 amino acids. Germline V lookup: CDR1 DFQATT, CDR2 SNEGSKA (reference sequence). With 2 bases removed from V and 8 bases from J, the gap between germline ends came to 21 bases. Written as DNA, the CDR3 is TGCAGTGCTAGAAGTCCAGGACGGACGATGGACGGCTACACCTTC. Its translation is CSARSPGRTMDGYTF.

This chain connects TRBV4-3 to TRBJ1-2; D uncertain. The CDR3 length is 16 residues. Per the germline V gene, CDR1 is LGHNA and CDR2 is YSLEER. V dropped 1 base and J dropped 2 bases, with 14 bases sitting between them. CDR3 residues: CASSQVGGSNNYGYTF. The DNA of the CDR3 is TGCGCCAGCAGCCAAGTTGGAGGCAGCAACAACTATGGCTACACCTTC.

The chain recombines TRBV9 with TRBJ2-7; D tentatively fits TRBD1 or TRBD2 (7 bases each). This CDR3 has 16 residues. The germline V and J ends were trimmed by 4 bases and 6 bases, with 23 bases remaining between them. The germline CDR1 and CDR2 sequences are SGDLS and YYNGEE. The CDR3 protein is CASSPRGGGGRGEQYF. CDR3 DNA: TGTGCCAGCAGCCCCCGTGGGGGAGGGGGCCGAGGCGAGCAGTACTTC.

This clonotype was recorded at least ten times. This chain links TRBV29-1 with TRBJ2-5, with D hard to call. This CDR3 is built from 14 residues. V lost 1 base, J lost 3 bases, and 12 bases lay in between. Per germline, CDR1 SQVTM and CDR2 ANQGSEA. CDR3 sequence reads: CSVEGAESEETQYF. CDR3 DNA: TGCAGCGTTGAAGGGGCAGAGTCCGAAGAGACCCAGTACTTC.

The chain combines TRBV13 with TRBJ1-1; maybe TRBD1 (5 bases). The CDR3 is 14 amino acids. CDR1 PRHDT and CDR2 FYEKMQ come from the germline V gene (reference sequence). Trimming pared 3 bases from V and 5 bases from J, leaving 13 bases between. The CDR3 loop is CASSLDMTVTEAFF. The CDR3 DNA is TGTGCCAGCAGCTTGGACATGACCGTAACTGAAGCTTTCTTT.

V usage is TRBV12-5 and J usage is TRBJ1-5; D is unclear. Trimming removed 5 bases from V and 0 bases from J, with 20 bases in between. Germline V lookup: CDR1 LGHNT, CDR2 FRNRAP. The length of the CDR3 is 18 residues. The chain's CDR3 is CASGMIETGVYSNQPQHF. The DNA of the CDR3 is TGTGCTAGTGGTATGATCGAAACCGGGGTCTATAGCAATCAGCCCCAGCATTTT.

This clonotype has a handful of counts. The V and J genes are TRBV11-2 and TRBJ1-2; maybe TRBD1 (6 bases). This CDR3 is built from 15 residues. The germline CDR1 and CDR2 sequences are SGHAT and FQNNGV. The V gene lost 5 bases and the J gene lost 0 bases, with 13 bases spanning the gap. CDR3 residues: CASSLRDTANYGYTF. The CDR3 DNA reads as TGTGCCAGCAGCCTCCGGGACACCGCTAACTATGGCTACACCTTC.

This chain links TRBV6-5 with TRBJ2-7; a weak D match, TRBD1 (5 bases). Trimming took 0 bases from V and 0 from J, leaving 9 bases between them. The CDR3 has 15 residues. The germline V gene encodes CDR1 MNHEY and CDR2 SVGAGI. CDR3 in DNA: TGTGCCAGCAGTTACTCGAGAAGGGGCTCCTACGAGCAGTACTTC. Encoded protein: CASSYSRRGSYEQYF.

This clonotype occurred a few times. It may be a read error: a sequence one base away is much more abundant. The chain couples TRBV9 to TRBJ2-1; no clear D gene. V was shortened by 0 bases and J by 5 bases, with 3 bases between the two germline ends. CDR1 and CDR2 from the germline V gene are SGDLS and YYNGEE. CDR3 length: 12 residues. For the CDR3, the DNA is TGTGCCAGCAGCGTAGGGGACAATGAGCAGTTCTTC. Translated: CASSVGDNEQFF.

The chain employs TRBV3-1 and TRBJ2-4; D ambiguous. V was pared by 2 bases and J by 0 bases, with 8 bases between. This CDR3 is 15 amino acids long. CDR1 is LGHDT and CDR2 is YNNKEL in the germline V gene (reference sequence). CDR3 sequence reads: CASSQPMLAKNIQYF. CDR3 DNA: TGTGCCAGCAGCCAACCGATGCTAGCCAAAAACATTCAGTACTTC.

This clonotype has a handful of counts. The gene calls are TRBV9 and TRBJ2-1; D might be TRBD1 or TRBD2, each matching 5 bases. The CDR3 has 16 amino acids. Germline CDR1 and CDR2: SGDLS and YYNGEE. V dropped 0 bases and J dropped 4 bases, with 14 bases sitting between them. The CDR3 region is CASSVVGQGGYNEQFF. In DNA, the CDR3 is TGTGCCAGCAGCGTAGTAGGGCAGGGCGGGTACAATGAGCAGTTCTTC.

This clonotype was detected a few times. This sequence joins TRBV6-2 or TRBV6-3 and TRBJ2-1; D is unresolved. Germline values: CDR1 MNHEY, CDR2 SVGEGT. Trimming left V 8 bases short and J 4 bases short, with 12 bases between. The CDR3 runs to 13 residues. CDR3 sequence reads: CASGSGRYNEQFF. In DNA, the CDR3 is TGTGCCAGCGGATCCGGGCGATACAATGAGCAGTTCTTC.

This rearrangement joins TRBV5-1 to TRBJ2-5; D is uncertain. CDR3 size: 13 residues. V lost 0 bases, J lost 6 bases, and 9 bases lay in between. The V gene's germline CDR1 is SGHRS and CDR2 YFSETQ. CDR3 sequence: CASSLVEEQTQYF. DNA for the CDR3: TGCGCCAGCAGCTTGGTTGAGGAGCAGACCCAGTACTTC.

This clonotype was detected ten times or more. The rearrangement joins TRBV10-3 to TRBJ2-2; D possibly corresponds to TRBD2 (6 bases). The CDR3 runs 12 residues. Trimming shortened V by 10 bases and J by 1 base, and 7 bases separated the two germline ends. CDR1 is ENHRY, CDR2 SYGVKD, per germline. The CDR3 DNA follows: TGTGCCACGGGACTGAACACCGGGGAGCTGTTTTTT. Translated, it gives CATGLNTGELFF.

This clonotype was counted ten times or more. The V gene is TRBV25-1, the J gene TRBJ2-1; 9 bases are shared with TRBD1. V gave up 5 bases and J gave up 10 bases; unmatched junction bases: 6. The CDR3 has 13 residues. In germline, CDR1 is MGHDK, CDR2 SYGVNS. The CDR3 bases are TGTGCCAGCAGTAACAGGGGGCAGCGGGAGCAGTTCTTC. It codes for CASSNRGQREQFF.

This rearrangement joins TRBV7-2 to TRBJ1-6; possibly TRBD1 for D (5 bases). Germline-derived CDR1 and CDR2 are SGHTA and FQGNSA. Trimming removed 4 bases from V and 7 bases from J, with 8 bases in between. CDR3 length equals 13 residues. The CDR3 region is CASSSGGNSPLHF. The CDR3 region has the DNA TGTGCCAGCAGCTCCGGGGGAAATTCACCCCTCCACTTT.

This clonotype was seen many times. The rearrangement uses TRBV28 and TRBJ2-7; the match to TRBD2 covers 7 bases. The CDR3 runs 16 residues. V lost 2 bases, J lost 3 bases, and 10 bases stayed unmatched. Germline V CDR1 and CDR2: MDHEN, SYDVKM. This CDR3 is CASSLGGGGYYYEQYF. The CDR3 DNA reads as TGTGCCAGCAGTTTAGGTGGCGGGGGATACTACTACGAGCAGTACTTC.

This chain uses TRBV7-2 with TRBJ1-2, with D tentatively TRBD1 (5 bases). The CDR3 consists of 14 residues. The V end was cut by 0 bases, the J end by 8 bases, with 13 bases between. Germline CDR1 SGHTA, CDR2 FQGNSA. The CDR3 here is CASSLAGLVEGYTF. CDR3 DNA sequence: TGTGCCAGCAGCTTAGCGGGGCTCGTGGAGGGCTACACCTTC.

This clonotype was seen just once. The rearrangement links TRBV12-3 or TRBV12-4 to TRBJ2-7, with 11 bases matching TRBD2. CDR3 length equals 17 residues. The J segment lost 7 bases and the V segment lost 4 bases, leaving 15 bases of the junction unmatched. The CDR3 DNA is TGTGCCAGCAGTTACGTAGGTAGCGGGAGGGCGAAATGGGAGCAGTACTTC. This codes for CASSYVGSGRAKWEQYF.

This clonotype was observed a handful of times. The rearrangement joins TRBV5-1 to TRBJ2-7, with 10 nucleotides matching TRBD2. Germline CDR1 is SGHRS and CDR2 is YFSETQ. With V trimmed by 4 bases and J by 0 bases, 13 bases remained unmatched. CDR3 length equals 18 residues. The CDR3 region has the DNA TGCGCCAGCAGCCCGGGGCTAGCGGGAGCCTCTATCTCCTACGAGCAGTACTTC. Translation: CASSPGLAGASISYEQYF. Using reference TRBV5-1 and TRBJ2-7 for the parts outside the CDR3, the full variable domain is KAGVTQTPRYLIKTRGQQVTLSCSPISGHRSVSWYQQTPGQGLQFLFEYFSETQRNKGNFPGRFSGRQFSNSRSEMNVSTLELGDSALYLCASSPGLAGASISYEQYFGPGTRLTVT.

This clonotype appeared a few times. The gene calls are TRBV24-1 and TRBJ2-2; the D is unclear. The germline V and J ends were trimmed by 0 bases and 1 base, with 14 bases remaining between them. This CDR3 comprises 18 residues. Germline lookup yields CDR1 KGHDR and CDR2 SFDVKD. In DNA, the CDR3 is TGTGCCACCAGTGATTTGGGTTTAGGCAGACTGAACACCGGGGAGCTGTTTTTT. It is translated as CATSDLGLGRLNTGELFF.

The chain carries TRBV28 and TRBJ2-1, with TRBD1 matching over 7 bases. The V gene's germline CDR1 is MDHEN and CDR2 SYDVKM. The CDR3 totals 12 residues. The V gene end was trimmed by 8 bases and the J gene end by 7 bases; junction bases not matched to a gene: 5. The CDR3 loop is CASRQGLNEQFF. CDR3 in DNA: TGTGCCAGCCGACAGGGTCTGAATGAGCAGTTCTTC.